The next 3 T cell receptor beta chains were all read from a single sample in a study of blood T cell repertoires in COVID-19. TCRdb's table, derived via immunoSEQ multiplex PCR, lists solely in-frame clones and lacks some. This sample has under 150,000 clones, with roughly 85% found just once. The sample consisted of peripheral blood. These receptor sequences come from a human donor in a cohort sampled during active COVID-19.

The table lists this clone with a count of one. V usage is TRBV7-9 and J usage is TRBJ2-7; D might be TRBD1 (5 bases). Germline CDR1 is SEHNR and CDR2 is FQNEAQ (reference sequence). The CDR3 totals 18 residues. Between the trimmed V and J ends, which lost 4 bases and 0 bases, there was a span of 22 bases. The CDR3: CASSSGPRTPKSSYEQYF. CDR3 in DNA: TGTGCCAGCAGCTCTGGGCCCAGGACACCAAAATCCTCCTACGAGCAGTACTTC.

The chain combines TRBV5-1 with TRBJ2-2; no definite D call. Per germline, CDR1 SGHRS and CDR2 YFSETQ. CDR3 length equals 15 residues. Trimming removed 1 base at V and 5 bases at J, with 12 bases between. This CDR3 reads CASSLRSARTGELFF. CDR3 nucleotide sequence: TGCGCCAGCAGCTTGCGATCAGCGCGTACCGGGGAGCTGTTTTTT.

J is TRBJ2-1 and V is TRBV10-3, with TRBD2 matching 9 bases. The CDR3 extends over 16 amino acids. Germline trimming cut 6 bases from V and 6 bases from J; bases unmatched to any gene: 12. Germline assignment: CDR1 ENHRY and CDR2 SYGVKD. The CDR3 spells CAIRQAGGSGGNEQFF. The CDR3 region has the DNA TGTGCCATCAGGCAGGCGGGAGGGAGCGGTGGCAATGAGCAGTTCTTC.